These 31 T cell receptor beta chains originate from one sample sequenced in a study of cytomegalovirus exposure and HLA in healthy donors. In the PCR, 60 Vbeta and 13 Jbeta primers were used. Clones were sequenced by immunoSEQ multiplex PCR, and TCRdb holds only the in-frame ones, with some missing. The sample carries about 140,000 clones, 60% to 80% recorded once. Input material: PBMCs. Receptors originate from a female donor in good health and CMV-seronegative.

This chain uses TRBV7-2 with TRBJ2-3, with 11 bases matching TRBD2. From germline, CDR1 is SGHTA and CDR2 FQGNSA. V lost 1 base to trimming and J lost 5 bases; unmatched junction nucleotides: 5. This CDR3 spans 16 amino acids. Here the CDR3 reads CASSLGASGGIDTQYF. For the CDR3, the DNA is TGTGCCAGCAGCTTAGGGGCTAGCGGGGGGATAGATACGCAGTATTTT.

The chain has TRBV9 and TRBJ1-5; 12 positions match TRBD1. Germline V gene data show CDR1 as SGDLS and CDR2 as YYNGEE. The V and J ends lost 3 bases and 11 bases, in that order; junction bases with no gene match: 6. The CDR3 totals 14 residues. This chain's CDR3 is CASSAGTGGSAQHF. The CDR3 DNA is TGTGCCAGCAGCGCCGGGACAGGGGGCTCGGCCCAGCATTTT. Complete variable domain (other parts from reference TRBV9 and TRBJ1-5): DSGVTQTPKHLITATGQRVTLRCSPRSGDLSVYWYQQSLDQGLQFLIQYYNGEERAKGNILERFSAQQFPDLHSELNLSSLELGDSALYFCASSAGTGGSAQHFGDGTRLSIL.

CDR3 in amino acids: CASSRSGGWADTQYF. The DNA for the CDR3 is TGCGCCAGCAGCCGGTCGGGAGGTTGGGCAGATACGCAGTATTTT. The chain employs TRBV4-1 and TRBJ2-3; 7 bases line up with TRBD2. The CDR3 runs to 15 residues. Germline lookup yields CDR1 MGHRA and CDR2 YSYEKL. The junction had 8 bases not matched to a gene; V was cut back by 4 bases and J by 4 bases.

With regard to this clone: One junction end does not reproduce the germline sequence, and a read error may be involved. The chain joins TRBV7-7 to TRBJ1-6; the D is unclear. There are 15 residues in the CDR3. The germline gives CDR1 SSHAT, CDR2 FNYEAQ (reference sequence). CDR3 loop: CASSLDGEANSPLHF. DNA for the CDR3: TGTGCTAGCAGCTTAGATGGGGAGGCTAATTCACCCCTCCACTTT.

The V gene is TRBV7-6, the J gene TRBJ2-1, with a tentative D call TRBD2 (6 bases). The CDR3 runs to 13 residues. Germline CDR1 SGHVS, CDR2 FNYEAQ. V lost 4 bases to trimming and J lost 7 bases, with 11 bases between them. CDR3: CASSWEAENEQFF. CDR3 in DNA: TGTGCCAGCAGCTGGGAGGCGGAGAATGAGCAGTTCTTC.

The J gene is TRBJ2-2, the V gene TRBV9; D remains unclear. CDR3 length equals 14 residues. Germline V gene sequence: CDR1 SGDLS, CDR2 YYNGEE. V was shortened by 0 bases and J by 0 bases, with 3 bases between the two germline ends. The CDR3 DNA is TGTGCCAGCAGCGTAGTCTCGAACACCGGGGAGCTGTTTTTT. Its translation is CASSVVSNTGELFF.

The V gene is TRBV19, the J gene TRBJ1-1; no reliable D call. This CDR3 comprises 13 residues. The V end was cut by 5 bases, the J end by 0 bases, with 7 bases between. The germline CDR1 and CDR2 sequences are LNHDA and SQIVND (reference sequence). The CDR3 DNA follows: TGTGCCAGTAGTTCCCGTGTGAACACTGAAGCTTTCTTT. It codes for CASSSRVNTEAFF.

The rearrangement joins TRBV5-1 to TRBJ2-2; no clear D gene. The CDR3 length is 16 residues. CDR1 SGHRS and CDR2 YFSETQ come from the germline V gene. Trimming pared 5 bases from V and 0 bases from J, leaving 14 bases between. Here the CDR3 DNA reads TGCGCCAGCAGGATTGGGCAGCTTTCGAACACCGGGGAGCTGTTTTTT. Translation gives CASRIGQLSNTGELFF.

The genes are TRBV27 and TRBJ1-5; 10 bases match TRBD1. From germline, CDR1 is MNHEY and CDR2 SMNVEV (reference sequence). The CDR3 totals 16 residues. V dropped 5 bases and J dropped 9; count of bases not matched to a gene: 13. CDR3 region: CASSPMGGTGERPQHF. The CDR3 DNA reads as TGTGCCAGCAGTCCTATGGGAGGGACAGGGGAGCGGCCCCAGCATTTT.

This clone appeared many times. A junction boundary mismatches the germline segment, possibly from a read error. CDR3 residues: CASSSDRNLYGYTF. The CDR3, as DNA: TGTGCTAGCAGCTCCGACAGGAACCTTTATGGCTACACCTTC. This chain joins TRBV7-7 and TRBJ1-2; D perhaps matches TRBD1 (6 bases). CDR3 length equals 14 residues. The germline gives CDR1 SSHAT, CDR2 FNYEAQ (reference sequence).

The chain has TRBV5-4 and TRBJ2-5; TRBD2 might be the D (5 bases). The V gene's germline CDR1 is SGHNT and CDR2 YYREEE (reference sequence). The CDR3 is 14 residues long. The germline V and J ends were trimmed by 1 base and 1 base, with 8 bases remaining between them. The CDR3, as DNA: TGTGCCAGCAGCTTGATGGGAGTCCAAGAGACCCAGTACTTC. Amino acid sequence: CASSLMGVQETQYF.

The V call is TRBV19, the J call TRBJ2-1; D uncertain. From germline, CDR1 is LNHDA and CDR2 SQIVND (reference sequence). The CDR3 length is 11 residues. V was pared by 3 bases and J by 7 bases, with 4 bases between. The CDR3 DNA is TGTGCCAGTAGTATTCCTAATGAGCAGTTCTTC. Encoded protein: CASSIPNEQFF.

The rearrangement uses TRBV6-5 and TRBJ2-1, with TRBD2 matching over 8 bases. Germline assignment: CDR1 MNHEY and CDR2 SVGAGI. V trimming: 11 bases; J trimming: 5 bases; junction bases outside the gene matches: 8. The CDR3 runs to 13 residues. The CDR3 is CASFSGKHNEQFF. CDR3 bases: TGTGCCTCATTTAGCGGGAAGCACAATGAGCAGTTCTTC.

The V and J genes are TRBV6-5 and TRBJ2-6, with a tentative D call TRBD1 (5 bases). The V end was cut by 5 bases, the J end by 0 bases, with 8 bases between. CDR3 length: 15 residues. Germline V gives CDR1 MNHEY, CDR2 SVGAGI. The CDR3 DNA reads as TGTGCCAGCAGTATAGGGGACTCTGGGGCCAACGTCCTGACTTTC. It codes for CASSIGDSGANVLTF.

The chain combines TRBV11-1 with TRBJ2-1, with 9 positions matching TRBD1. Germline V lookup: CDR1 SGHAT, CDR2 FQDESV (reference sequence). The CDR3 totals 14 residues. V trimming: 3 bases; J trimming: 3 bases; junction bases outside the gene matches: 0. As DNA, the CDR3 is TGTGCCAGCAGCTTGGACAGGGGCTACAATGAGCAGTTCTTC. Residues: CASSLDRGYNEQFF.

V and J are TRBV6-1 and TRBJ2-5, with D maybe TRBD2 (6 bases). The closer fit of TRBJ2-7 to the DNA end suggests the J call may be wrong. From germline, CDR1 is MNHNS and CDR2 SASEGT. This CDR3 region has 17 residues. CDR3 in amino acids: CASSEGFSGRSSYEQYF. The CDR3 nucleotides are TGTGCCAGCAGTGAGGGGTTTAGCGGCAGGAGCTCCTACGAGCAGTACTTC.

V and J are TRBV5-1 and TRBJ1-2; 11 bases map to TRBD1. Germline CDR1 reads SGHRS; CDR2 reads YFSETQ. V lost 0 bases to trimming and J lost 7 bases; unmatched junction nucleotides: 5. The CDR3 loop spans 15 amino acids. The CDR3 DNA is TGCGCCAGCAGCTTGGTGGACAGGGGGCTAGGTGGCTACACCTTC. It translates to CASSLVDRGLGGYTF. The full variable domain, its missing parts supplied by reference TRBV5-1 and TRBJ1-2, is KAGVTQTPRYLIKTRGQQVTLSCSPISGHRSVSWYQQTPGQGLQFLFEYFSETQRNKGNFPGRFSGRQFSNSRSEMNVSTLELGDSALYLCASSLVDRGLGGYTFGSGTRLTVV.

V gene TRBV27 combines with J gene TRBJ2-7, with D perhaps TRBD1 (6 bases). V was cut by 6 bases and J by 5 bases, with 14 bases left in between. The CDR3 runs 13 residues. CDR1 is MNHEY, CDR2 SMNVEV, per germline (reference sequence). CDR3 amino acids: CASSQGYWNEQYF. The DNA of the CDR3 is TGTGCCAGCAGCCAGGGGTATTGGAACGAGCAGTACTTC.

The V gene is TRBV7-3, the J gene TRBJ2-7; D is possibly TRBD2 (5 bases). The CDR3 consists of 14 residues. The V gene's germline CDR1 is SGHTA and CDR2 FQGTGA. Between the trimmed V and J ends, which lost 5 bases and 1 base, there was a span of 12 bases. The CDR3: CASSPRRSSYEQYF. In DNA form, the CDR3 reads TGTGCCAGCAGCCCACGGAGGAGTTCCTACGAGCAGTACTTC.

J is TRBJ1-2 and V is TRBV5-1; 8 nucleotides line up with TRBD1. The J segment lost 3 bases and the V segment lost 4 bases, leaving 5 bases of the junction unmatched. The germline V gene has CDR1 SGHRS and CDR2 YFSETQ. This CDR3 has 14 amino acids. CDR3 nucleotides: TGCGCCAGCAGCAACGGACAGGGAGACTATGGCTACACCTTC. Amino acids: CASSNGQGDYGYTF. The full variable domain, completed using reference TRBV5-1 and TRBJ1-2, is KAGVTQTPRYLIKTRGQQVTLSCSPISGHRSVSWYQQTPGQGLQFLFEYFSETQRNKGNFPGRFSGRQFSNSRSEMNVSTLELGDSALYLCASSNGQGDYGYTFGSGTRLTVV.

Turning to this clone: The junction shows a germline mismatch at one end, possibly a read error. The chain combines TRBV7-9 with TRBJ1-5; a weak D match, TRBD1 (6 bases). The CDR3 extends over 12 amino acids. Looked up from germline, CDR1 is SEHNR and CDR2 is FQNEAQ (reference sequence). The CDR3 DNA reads TGTTCCAGCAGTTCAGGGGATCAGCCCCAGCATTTT. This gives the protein CSSSSGDQPQHF.

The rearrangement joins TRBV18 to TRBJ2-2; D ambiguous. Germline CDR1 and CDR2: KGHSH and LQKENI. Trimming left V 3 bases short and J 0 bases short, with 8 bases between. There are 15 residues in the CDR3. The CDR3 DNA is TGTGCCAGCTCACCGGCCGTCGCGAACACCGGGGAGCTGTTTTTT. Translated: CASSPAVANTGELFF.

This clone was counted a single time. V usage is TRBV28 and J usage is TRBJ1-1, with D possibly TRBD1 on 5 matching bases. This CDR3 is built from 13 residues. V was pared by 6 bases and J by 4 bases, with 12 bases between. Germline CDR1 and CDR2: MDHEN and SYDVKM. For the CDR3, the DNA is TGTGCCAGCAGAACGGGGGGGATCACTGAAGCTTTCTTT. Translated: CASRTGGITEAFF.

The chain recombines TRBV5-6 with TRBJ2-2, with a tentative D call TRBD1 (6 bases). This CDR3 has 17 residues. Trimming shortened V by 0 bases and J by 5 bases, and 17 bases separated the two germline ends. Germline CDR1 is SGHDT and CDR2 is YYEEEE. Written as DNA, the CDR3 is TGTGCCAGCAGCTTGGCAGGTTCGACAGGTGGGACCGGGGAGCTGTTTTTT. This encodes CASSLAGSTGGTGELFF.

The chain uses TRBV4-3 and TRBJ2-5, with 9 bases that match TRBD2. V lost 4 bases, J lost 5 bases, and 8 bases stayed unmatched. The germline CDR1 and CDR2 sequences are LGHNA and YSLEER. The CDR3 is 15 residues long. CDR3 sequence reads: CASSPGGTSRETQYF. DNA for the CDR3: TGCGCCAGCAGCCCTGGCGGGACTAGCAGGGAGACCCAGTACTTC.

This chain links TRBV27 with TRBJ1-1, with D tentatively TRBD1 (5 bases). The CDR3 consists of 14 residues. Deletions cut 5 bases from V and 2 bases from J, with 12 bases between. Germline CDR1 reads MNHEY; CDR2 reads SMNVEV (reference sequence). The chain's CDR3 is CASSTIQVNTEAFF. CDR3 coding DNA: TGTGCCAGCAGTACAATACAGGTAAACACTGAAGCTTTCTTT.

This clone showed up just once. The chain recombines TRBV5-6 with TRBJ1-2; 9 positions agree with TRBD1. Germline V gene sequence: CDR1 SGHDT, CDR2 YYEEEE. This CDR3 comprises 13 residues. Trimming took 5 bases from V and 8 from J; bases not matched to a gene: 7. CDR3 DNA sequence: TGTGCCAGCAGTAGAGACACAGGGGGCGGCTACACCTTC. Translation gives CASSRDTGGGYTF. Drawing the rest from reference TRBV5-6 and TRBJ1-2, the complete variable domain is DAGVTQSPTHLIKTRGQQVTLRCSPKSGHDTVSWYQQALGQGPQFIFQYYEEEERQRGNFPDRFSGHQFPNYSSELNVNALLLGDSALYLCASSRDTGGGYTFGSGTRLTVV.

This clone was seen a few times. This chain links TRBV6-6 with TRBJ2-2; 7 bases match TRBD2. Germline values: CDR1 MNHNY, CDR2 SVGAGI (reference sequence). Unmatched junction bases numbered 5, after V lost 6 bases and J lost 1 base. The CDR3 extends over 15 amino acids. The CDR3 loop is CASSPTGGNTGELFF. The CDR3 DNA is TGTGCCAGCAGCCCCACGGGAGGGAACACCGGGGAGCTGTTTTTT.

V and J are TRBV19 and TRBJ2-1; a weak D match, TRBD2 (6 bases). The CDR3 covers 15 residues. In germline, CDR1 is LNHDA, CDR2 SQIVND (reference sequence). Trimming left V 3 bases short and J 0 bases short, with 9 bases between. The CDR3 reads CASSITGSSYNEQFF. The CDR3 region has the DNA TGTGCCAGTAGTATTACCGGGAGCTCCTACAATGAGCAGTTCTTC.

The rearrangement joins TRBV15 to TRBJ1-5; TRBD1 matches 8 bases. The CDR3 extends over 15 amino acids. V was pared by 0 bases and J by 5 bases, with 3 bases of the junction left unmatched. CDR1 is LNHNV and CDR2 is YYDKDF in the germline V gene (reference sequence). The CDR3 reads CATSREDRADQPQHF. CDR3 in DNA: TGTGCCACCAGCAGAGAGGACAGGGCGGATCAGCCCCAGCATTTT.

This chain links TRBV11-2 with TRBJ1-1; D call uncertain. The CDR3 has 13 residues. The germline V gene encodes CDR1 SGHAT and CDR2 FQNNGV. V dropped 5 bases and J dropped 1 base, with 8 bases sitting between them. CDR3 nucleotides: TGTGCCAGCAGCCTTAGAGCGAACACTGAAGCTTTCTTT. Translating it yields CASSLRANTEAFF.